This record concerns one T cell receptor (beta chain) sequence. Its target is unknown. The sample is drawn from a study of cytomegalovirus exposure and HLA in healthy donors. Turning to the study itself: Roughly 77 million unique TCRs from HLA-typed donors made up an early data release.

Vbeta (60) and Jbeta (13) primers were used in the PCR. As processed by the authors: Approximately 87 million unique TCR beta chains, roughly 10 million shared, were counted in a later analysis. Sequencing was performed with immunoSEQ multiplex PCR; in TCRdb, only in-frame clones are kept and a portion is missing. V and J calls and clone size follow that table, whereas D and trimming were derived from the DNA. The sample carries roughly 120,000 clones, roughly 81% recorded once. Findings of the study overall: TCR beta V- and J-gene trimming was later associated with a missense DCLRE1C variant. Previously analyzed data showed that most TCR beta V segments were productive at a frequency of about 87% or about 30%.

CDR1 and CDR2 (germline): LNHDA, SQIVND (reference sequence). The length of the CDR3 is 15 residues. Germline trimming cut 5 bases from V and 5 bases from J; bases unmatched to any gene: 7. The TCR sequence derives from a woman aged 30 to 39 in good health and CMV-seronegative. Material for sequencing was PBMCs. The chain is built from TRBV19 and TRBJ2-1; 9 bases fit TRBD2. The CDR3 loop is CASSVSGSNHNEQFF. In nucleotides, the CDR3 is TGTGCCAGTAGTGTTAGCGGGAGTAACCACAATGAGCAGTTCTTC.